These T cell receptor beta chains were read from a single sample in a study of control samples from healthy donors and cancer patients. TCRdb's copy holds only in-frame clones and misses some; the assay was immunoSEQ multiplex PCR. The table has roughly 18,000 clones, around four fifths seen once. Specimen: PBMCs. Source of these receptors: a woman between 65 and 79 years old with lung cancer. Each CDR3 is given with its conserved first and last residue. Each record gives: V gene, D gene, J gene, clone size, CDR3 length, CDR3 protein, CDR3 DNA. D genes are given only for firm matches. Clone sizes are given selectively: once, few, many, or a class where the clone is expanded.

>TRBV6-5|NA|TRBJ2-7|few|14
CASSLRGIRYEQYF
TGTGCCAGCAGTTTGAGGGGTATCCGCTACGAGCAGTACTTC
>TRBV6-1|TRBD2|TRBJ2-1|NA|15
CASSEGGRDYNEQFF
TGTGCCAGCAGTGAGGGCGGGAGGGACTACAATGAGCAGTTCTTC
>TRBV29-1|TRBD2|TRBJ2-2|NA|14
CSGSPAGGPGELFF
TGCAGCGGTTCCCCGGCGGGAGGGCCCGGGGAGCTGTTTTTT
>TRBV10-2|NA|TRBJ1-5|NA|13
CASSEGEGQPQHF
TGCGCCAGCAGTGAGGGTGAGGGTCAGCCCCAGCATTTT
>TRBV6-6|NA|TRBJ2-2|NA|12
CASSYLAGELFF
TGTGCCAGCAGTTACTTGGCCGGGGAGCTGTTTTTT
>TRBV29-1|NA|TRBJ1-1|NA|12
CSAGHGVAEAFF
TGCAGCGCCGGACACGGGGTTGCTGAAGCTTTCTTT
>TRBV28|TRBD1|TRBJ1-6|NA|15
CASSPRQGNNSPLHF
TGTGCCAGCAGTCCCCGACAGGGGAATAATTCACCCCTCCACTTT
>TRBV6-5|NA|TRBJ1-2|NA|13
CASSLVQSRGYTF
TGTGCCAGCAGTCTGGTACAGTCGCGAGGCTACACCTTC
>TRBV29-1|NA|TRBJ2-7|medium-sized|14
CSVYKETSSYEQYF
TGCAGCGTCTATAAGGAGACTAGCTCCTACGAGCAGTACTTC
>TRBV2|TRBD2|TRBJ2-2|NA|16
CASSGRLASNTGELFF
TGTGCCAGCAGTGGACGACTAGCGTCGAACACCGGGGAGCTGTTTTTT
>TRBV27|NA|TRBJ2-6|NA|13
CATRESGANVLTF
TGTGCCACCCGGGAGTCTGGGGCCAACGTCCTGACTTTC
>TRBV10-3|TRBD1|TRBJ1-4|NA|15
CAISESTGETEKLFF
TGTGCCATCAGTGAGTCGACAGGGGAGACTGAAAAACTGTTTTTT
>TRBV28|NA|TRBJ1-4|NA|15
CASSSAGATNEKLFF
TGTGCCAGCAGTTCCGCAGGGGCAACTAATGAAAAACTGTTTTTT
>TRBV2|TRBD1|TRBJ2-3|NA|14
CASRGQGASDTQYF
TGTGCCAGCAGGGGACAGGGGGCTTCAGATACGCAGTATTTT
>TRBV28|NA|TRBJ2-1|few|13
CASSSANSNEQFF
TGTGCCAGCAGTTCGGCAAACAGCAATGAGCAGTTCTTC
>TRBV19|TRBD1|TRBJ1-6|once|15
CASSIGGQGSSPLHF
TGTGCCAGTAGTATAGGGGGACAGGGAAGCTCACCCCTCCACTTT
>TRBV9|TRBD1|TRBJ2-4|once|15
CASSPEGQGKNIQYF
TGTGCCAGCAGCCCGGAAGGACAGGGAAAAAACATTCAGTACTTC
>TRBV18|NA|TRBJ2-3|NA|14
CASSPIRHTDTQYF
TGTGCCAGCTCACCAATACGACACACAGATACGCAGTATTTT
>TRBV29-1|NA|TRBJ1-2|few|13
CSVGGPVDYGYTF
TGCAGCGTTGGGGGGCCGGTGGACTATGGCTACACCTTC
>TRBV6-2/TRBV6-3|NA|TRBJ2-1|NA|16
CASSWVSGAPYNEQFF
TGTGCCAGCAGCTGGGTCTCGGGGGCCCCCTACAATGAGCAGTTCTTC
>TRBV30|NA|TRBJ2-2|NA|15
CAWSVPRDPTGELFF
TGTGCCTGGAGTGTACCCAGGGACCCCACCGGGGAGCTGTTTTTT
>TRBV10-3|TRBD1|TRBJ1-5|few|18
CAISDPTLAGTDNQPQHF
TGTGCCATCAGTGATCCTACCCTGGCCGGGACAGACAATCAGCCCCAGCATTTT
>TRBV5-1|NA|TRBJ2-7|NA|13
CASSLDSPYEQYF
TGCGCCAGCAGCTTGGACAGCCCCTACGAGCAGTACTTC
>TRBV5-1|NA|TRBJ1-3|NA|16
CASSPGERLSGNTIYF
TGCGCCAGCAGCCCAGGGGAAAGGCTCTCTGGAAACACCATATATTTT
>TRBV4-2|NA|TRBJ2-5|NA|14
CASSLGPSQETQYF
TGTGCCAGCAGCCTCGGACCCAGCCAAGAGACCCAGTACTTC
>TRBV9|NA|TRBJ2-1|NA|14
CASSDAPPYNEQFF
TGTGCCAGCAGCGACGCCCCTCCCTACAATGAGCAGTTCTTC
>TRBV3-1/TRBV3-2|TRBD1|TRBJ2-1|NA|15
CASKRGTGQGNEQFF
TGTGCCAGCAAGAGAGGGACAGGGCAAGGCAATGAGCAGTTCTTC
>TRBV2|NA|TRBJ2-4|once|12
CASTWDGIIQYF
TGTGCCAGCACCTGGGACGGGATCATTCAGTACTTC
>TRBV12-5|NA|TRBJ2-1|once|13
CASGLSSLGRVVF
TGTGCTAGTGGTTTGTCCTCCTTGGGCCGCGTCGTCTTC
>TRBV7-9|NA|TRBJ1-1|NA|15
CASSRPEGKNTEAFF
TGTGCCAGCAGCCGCCCCGAGGGAAAGAACACTGAAGCTTTCTTT
>TRBV7-6|NA|TRBJ2-5|NA|15
CASSWDSGPVETQYF
TGTGCCAGCAGCTGGGATAGCGGACCCGTGGAGACCCAGTACTTC
>TRBV11-2|TRBD2|TRBJ2-1|NA|17
CASSLDSGTGLNNEQFF
TGTGCCAGCAGCTTAGATTCTGGGACGGGACTAAACAATGAGCAGTTCTTC
>TRBV5-6|TRBD2|TRBJ2-1|NA|16
CASSLRVLAGSASPFF
TGTGCCAGCAGCTTGCGTGTGCTAGCGGGATCCGCCTCTCCGTTCTTC
>TRBV28|NA|TRBJ2-5|NA|15
CASSSLGTQTETQYF
TGTGCCAGCAGTTCCCTCGGGACCCAGACCGAGACCCAGTACTTC
>TRBV9|NA|TRBJ2-5|NA|14
CASSVTDGQETQYF
TGTGCCAGCAGCGTGACTGATGGCCAAGAGACCCAGTACTTC
>TRBV7-2|NA|TRBJ2-3|NA|14
CASSFTRDTDTQYF
TGTGCCAGCAGCTTCACTAGAGACACAGATACGCAGTATTTT
>TRBV7-2|NA|TRBJ2-3|once|12
CASSFPVDTQYF
TGTGCCAGCAGCTTCCCTGTGGATACGCAGTATTTT
>TRBV7-2|TRBD1|TRBJ1-2|few|15
CASSTTGQGAYGYTF
TGTGCCAGCAGCACCACGGGACAGGGGGCGTATGGCTACACCTTC
>TRBV11-3|NA|TRBJ2-1|NA|11
CASSLSYEQFF
TGTGCCAGCAGCTTGAGCTATGAGCAGTTCTTC
>TRBV7-8|NA|TRBJ2-5|NA|16
CASSSSRLGYQETQYF
TGTGCCAGCAGCTCCTCACGACTGGGGTACCAAGAGACCCAGTACTTC
>TRBV7-2|TRBD2|TRBJ2-7|NA|15
CASSPPAGGRYEQYF
TGTGCCAGCAGCCCCCCTGCGGGGGGCCGGTACGAGCAGTACTTC
>TRBV29-1|NA|TRBJ2-2|NA|14
CSVELGYNTGELFF
TGCAGCGTTGAACTAGGTTACAACACCGGGGAGCTGTTTTTT
>TRBV24-1|NA|TRBJ2-5|NA|14
CATSDSGTGGTQYF
TGTGCCACCAGTGATTCCGGGACTGGTGGGACCCAGTACTTC
>TRBV15|NA|TRBJ2-7|NA|13
CATSRDRRSEQYF
TGTGCCACCAGCAGAGATCGTCGGAGCGAGCAGTACTTC
>TRBV2|TRBD2|TRBJ2-1|few|15
CASSGREGWGGEQFF
TGTGCCAGCAGTGGCCGGGAGGGGTGGGGCGGTGAGCAGTTCTTC
>TRBV30|NA|TRBJ1-3|few|13
CAWSVSGGNTIYF
TGTGCCTGGAGTGTATCCGGTGGAAACACCATATATTTT
>TRBV7-2|NA|TRBJ1-2|NA|15
CASSLRLSGTRGYTF
TGTGCCAGCAGCTTGCGTCTATCAGGGACGCGGGGCTACACCTTC
>TRBV29-1|TRBD1|TRBJ1-3|NA|15
CSAVTGVSSGNTIYF
TGCAGCGCCGTTACAGGGGTTTCCTCTGGAAACACCATATATTTT
>TRBV11-2|NA|TRBJ1-1|NA|12
CASSLQRTEAFF
TGTGCCAGCAGCCTTCAGAGAACTGAAGCTTTCTTT
>TRBV14|NA|TRBJ2-7|NA|12
CASSQDAHEQYF
TGTGCCAGCAGCCAAGATGCCCACGAGCAGTACTTC
>TRBV10-1|NA|TRBJ2-3|NA|18
CASSARTTGTASTDTQYF
TGCGCCAGCAGTGCAAGGACAACCGGGACGGCTAGCACAGATACGCAGTATTTT
>TRBV2|TRBD2|TRBJ2-3|once|15
CASSETSGRRDTQYF
TGTGCCAGCAGTGAAACTAGCGGGAGGAGGGATACGCAGTATTTT